One sample yielded the 30 T cell receptor beta chains listed below, sequenced in a study of blood T cell repertoires in COVID-19. The assay was immunoSEQ multiplex PCR, and TCRdb's table has in-frame clones only and misses some. This table has some 250,000 clones, less than 90% appearing once. Input material: peripheral blood. The receptors stem from a man aged 30 to 39 with active or convalescent COVID-19.

The chain is built from TRBV4-1 and TRBJ1-5, with 8 bases lining up with TRBD1. This CDR3 is 16 amino acids long. Trimming cost V 4 bases and J 6 bases; bases outside gene matches: 11. From germline, CDR1 is MGHRA and CDR2 YSYEKL. The CDR3 coding sequence is TGCGCCAGCAGCCCGTCCATCCAGGGGGCTCTTCAGCCCCAGCATTTT. It is translated as CASSPSIQGALQPQHF.

The chain recombines TRBV2 with TRBJ1-1; D is perhaps TRBD1 (5 bases). V lost 3 bases, J lost 0 bases, and 11 bases lay in between. The CDR3 runs 15 residues. CDR1 is SNHLY and CDR2 is FYNNEI in the germline V gene. The DNA for the CDR3 is TGTGCCAGCAGTGATGCTCGGGGGATGAACACTGAAGCTTTCTTT. Encoded protein: CASSDARGMNTEAFF.

The chain joins TRBV15 to TRBJ2-5; 9 positions match TRBD1. The CDR3 consists of 20 residues. CDR1 and CDR2 (germline): LNHNV, YYDKDF (reference sequence). With V trimmed by 3 bases and J by 4 bases, 21 bases remained unmatched. The CDR3 sequence is CATSRDRTGVGPVGRETQYF. The CDR3 DNA reads TGTGCCACCAGCAGGGATCGGACAGGGGTAGGGCCAGTGGGAAGAGAGACCCAGTACTTC.

The chain joins TRBV6-2 or TRBV6-3 to TRBJ2-7, with 8 bases fitting TRBD1. This CDR3 is 15 amino acids long. Looked up from germline, CDR1 is MNHEY and CDR2 is SVGEGT. J gave up 3 bases and V 1 base, and 5 bases lay outside the gene matches. The CDR3: CASSYFTGQGYEQYF. The CDR3 nucleotides read TGTGCCAGCAGTTACTTCACCGGACAGGGCTACGAGCAGTACTTC.

The chain carries TRBV25-1 and TRBJ2-7, with 9 nucleotides matching TRBD1. CDR3 length: 13 residues. In germline, CDR1 is MGHDK, CDR2 SYGVNS. The junction had 2 bases not matched to a gene; V was cut back by 5 bases and J by 3 bases. The CDR3 here is CASSRQGDYEQYF. The CDR3 region has the DNA TGTGCCAGCAGTAGACAGGGGGACTACGAGCAGTACTTC.

The chain employs TRBV9 and TRBJ1-1; unclear D gene. Per germline, CDR1 SGDLS and CDR2 YYNGEE. V was pared by 1 base and J by 5 bases, with 18 bases between. This CDR3 has 16 amino acids. The CDR3 is CASSVRPLGERTEAFF. In DNA, the CDR3 is TGTGCCAGCAGCGTAAGACCCCTCGGGGAAAGGACTGAAGCTTTCTTT.

The chain links TRBV13 to TRBJ2-2, with 10 positions matching TRBD2. V trimming: 0 bases; J trimming: 3 bases; junction bases outside the gene matches: 4. This CDR3 is built from 17 residues. CDR1 and CDR2 from the germline V gene are PRHDT and FYEKMQ (reference sequence). The CDR3 DNA reads as TGTGCCAGCAGCTTAGGCGGGCTAGCGGGGGACACCGGGGAGCTGTTTTTT. The encoded protein is CASSLGGLAGDTGELFF.

J is TRBJ1-1 and V is TRBV6-5; no reliable D call. Trimming removed 7 bases from V and 2 bases from J, with 11 bases in between. Germline CDR1 and CDR2: MNHEY and SVGAGI. The CDR3 spans 13 residues. The CDR3 bases are TGTGCCAGCAATAGTCGGGGTAACACTGAAGCTTTCTTT. Translated, it gives CASNSRGNTEAFF.

This clone was seen more than once but under ten times. Other DNA sequences in the same sample also yield this CDR3. CDR3 region: CASSQLTGVNTEAFF. The CDR3, as DNA: TGTGCCAGCAGCCAGCTGACAGGGGTAAACACTGAAGCTTTCTTT. The rearrangement links TRBV14 to TRBJ1-1, with TRBD1 matching 8 bases. V lost 3 bases and J lost 2; bases outside the gene matches: 5. The germline V gene encodes CDR1 SGHDN and CDR2 FVKESK. This CDR3 region has 15 residues.

The chain couples TRBV6-5 to TRBJ2-7; 8 bases are a match to TRBD1. CDR3 length equals 13 residues. The germline CDR1 and CDR2 sequences are MNHEY and SVGAGI. Losses at the gene ends were 6 bases for V and 4 bases for J; bases not matched to a gene: 5. CDR3 DNA: TGTGCCAGCAGCCTGACAGGGGAGTACGAGCAGTACTTC. Its translation is CASSLTGEYEQYF.

The chain uses TRBV7-6 and TRBJ1-6, with 7 positions matching TRBD1. The CDR3 has 15 residues. The V gene's germline CDR1 is SGHVS and CDR2 FNYEAQ. The trim removed 4 bases at V and 11 bases at J, leaving 11 bases unmatched. The CDR3 sequence is CASSSSPGQRAPLHF. The CDR3 nucleotides read TGTGCCAGCAGCTCCTCACCGGGACAGAGGGCACCCCTCCACTTT. Based on the CDR3 plus reference TRBV7-6 and TRBJ1-6, the full variable domain is GAGVSQSPRYKVTKRGQDVALRCDPISGHVSLYWYRQALGQGPEFLTYFNYEAQQDKSGLPNDRFSAERPEGSISTLTIQRTEQRDSAMYRCASSSSPGQRAPLHFGNGTRLTVT.

The rearrangement joins TRBV7-2 to TRBJ2-2; no clear D. The CDR3 consists of 12 residues. Germline values: CDR1 SGHTA, CDR2 FQGNSA. V lost 4 bases to trimming and J lost 8 bases, with 8 bases between them. The CDR3 coding sequence is TGTGCCAGCAGCTCGACATTTGGGGAGCTGTTTTTT. Protein: CASSSTFGELFF. The full variable domain, in which reference TRBV7-2 and TRBJ2-2 provide the parts outside the CDR3, is GAGVSQSPSNKVTEKGKDVELRCDPISGHTALYWYRQSLGQGLEFLIYFQGNSAPDKSGLPSDRFSAERTGGSVSTLTIQRTQQEDSAVYLCASSSTFGELFFGEGSRLTVL.

The chain has TRBV6-5 and TRBJ2-1; 8 nucleotides line up with TRBD1. The V and J ends lost 4 bases and 0 bases, in that order; junction bases with no gene match: 5. The CDR3 is made up of 16 amino acids. Germline CDR1 is MNHEY and CDR2 is SVGAGI. CDR3 sequence (DNA): TGTGCCAGCAGTTCGTTGGGACAGGTCTCCTACAATGAGCAGTTCTTC. This translates into CASSSLGQVSYNEQFF.

The chain recombines TRBV11-2 with TRBJ1-2; 11 bases fit TRBD1. Unmatched junction bases numbered 2, after V lost 3 bases and J lost 8 bases. The CDR3 has 13 residues. Looked up from germline, CDR1 is SGHAT and CDR2 is FQNNGV. This CDR3 reads CASSFGTGGGYTF. CDR3 sequence (DNA): TGTGCCAGCAGCTTTGGGACAGGGGGAGGCTACACCTTC.

The gene calls are TRBV6-5 and TRBJ2-7; D is unresolved. Germline V CDR1 and CDR2: MNHEY, SVGAGI. The ends were cut back, 2 bases at V and 3 bases at J, with 11 bases in the middle. The length of the CDR3 is 14 residues. CDR3 protein: CASSYLAGNYEQYF. The CDR3 bases are TGTGCCAGCAGTTACCTCGCAGGCAACTACGAGCAGTACTTC.

This chain uses TRBV27 with TRBJ1-6; 7 bases map to TRBD1. CDR1 is MNHEY, CDR2 SMNVEV, per germline (reference sequence). V was pared by 6 bases and J by 5 bases, with 10 bases of the junction left unmatched. The CDR3 has 16 amino acids. CDR3 protein: CASRTGVWGNNSPLHF. The CDR3 nucleotides are TGTGCCAGCAGAACAGGGGTTTGGGGAAATAATTCACCCCTCCACTTT.

This chain connects TRBV10-3 to TRBJ1-1; D perhaps matches TRBD1 (6 bases). Per the germline V gene, CDR1 is ENHRY and CDR2 is SYGVKD. CDR3 length equals 14 residues. Trimming cost V 4 bases and J 5 bases, with 14 bases left between them. CDR3 region: CAISAGGPETEAFF. CDR3 bases: TGTGCCATCAGTGCCGGGGGGCCCGAGACTGAAGCTTTCTTT.

J is TRBJ2-7 and V is TRBV7-6; 7 bases line up with TRBD1. Per the germline V gene, CDR1 is SGHVS and CDR2 is FNYEAQ. CDR3 length: 15 amino acids. J gave up 5 bases and V 5 bases, and 12 bases lay outside the gene matches. DNA of the CDR3: TGTGCCAGCAGCGTCGACAGGGTTGTGGGCGACGAGCAGTACTTC. Protein sequence: CASSVDRVVGDEQYF.

V usage is TRBV6-5 and J usage is TRBJ2-2; D is possibly TRBD2 (7 bases). CDR3 size: 16 residues. The V end lost 2 bases, the J end lost 5 bases, and 15 bases lay between the germline ends. Germline V CDR1 and CDR2: MNHEY, SVGAGI. The CDR3 reads CASSYQGRVGTGELFF. CDR3 DNA sequence: TGTGCCAGCAGTTACCAGGGGAGGGTGGGAACCGGGGAGCTGTTTTTT.

The chain recombines TRBV14 with TRBJ2-7; TRBD1 agrees at 7 bases. The J segment lost 5 bases and the V segment lost 4 bases, leaving 11 bases of the junction unmatched. Germline assignment: CDR1 SGHDN and CDR2 FVKESK. The CDR3 has 15 residues. This CDR3 reads CASSLQGDPSHEQYF. In DNA form, the CDR3 reads TGTGCCAGCAGCCTTCAGGGGGACCCATCCCACGAGCAGTACTTC.

The chain recombines TRBV5-1 with TRBJ1-1; 7 bases fit TRBD1. Germline V gene lookup returns CDR1 SGHRS and CDR2 YFSETQ. The CDR3 runs 17 residues. J was trimmed by 1 base and V by 4 bases; bases with no gene match: 13. This CDR3 is CASSGVAGGLRNTEAFF. The CDR3 DNA is TGCGCCAGCAGCGGGGTGGCAGGGGGTTTGCGGAACACTGAAGCTTTCTTT.

The J gene is TRBJ2-4, the V gene TRBV13; no definite D call. V was shortened by 1 base and J by 9 bases, with 10 bases between the two germline ends. The germline V gene encodes CDR1 PRHDT and CDR2 FYEKMQ (reference sequence). The CDR3 length is 13 residues. The CDR3 loop is CASSLAPVAIQYF. The DNA of the CDR3 is TGTGCCAGCAGCTTAGCCCCTGTGGCCATTCAGTACTTC.

This chain's CDR3 is CAAGSSYNSPLHF. In nucleotides, the CDR3 is TGTGCCGCCGGGAGCTCCTATAATTCACCCCTCCACTTT. The gene calls are TRBV2 and TRBJ1-6; no clear D. Germline V CDR1 and CDR2: SNHLY, FYNNEI. Trimming took 11 bases from V and 0 from J, leaving 8 bases between them. The CDR3 sequence is 13 residues long. The full variable domain, with the rest looked up from reference TRBV2 and TRBJ1-6, is EPEVTQTPSHQVTQMGQEVILRCVPISNHLYFYWYRQILGQKVEFLVSFYNNEISEKSEIFDDQFSVERPDGSNFTLKIRSTKLEDSAMYFCAAGSSYNSPLHFGNGTRLTVT.

The CDR3 spells CASRAEEEYEQYF. The DNA of the CDR3 is TGTGCCAGCAGAGCGGAGGAGGAATACGAGCAGTACTTC. The genes are TRBV11-2 and TRBJ2-7, with TRBD2 as a possible D gene (5 bases). The V gene lost 6 bases and the J gene lost 4 bases, with 13 bases spanning the gap. From germline, CDR1 is SGHAT and CDR2 FQNNGV. The CDR3 spans 13 residues.

V gene TRBV7-6 combines with J gene TRBJ2-3; 9 nucleotides align to TRBD1. CDR1 and CDR2 (germline): SGHVS, FNYEAQ. J lost 3 bases, V lost 6 bases, and 7 bases had no gene match. This CDR3 has 15 residues. The CDR3 DNA follows: TGTGCCAGCAGTCGGACAGGGGCGCCTACAGATACGCAGTATTTT. It specifies CASSRTGAPTDTQYF.

This rearrangement joins TRBV6-7 to TRBJ1-5, with D hard to call. TRBV6-7 is an ORF; its function is uncertain. V gave up 3 bases and J gave up 0 bases, with 12 bases separating them. The CDR3 consists of 16 residues. CDR3 residues: CASSYDWSYSNQPQHF. The CDR3 coding sequence is TGTGCCAGCAGTTATGACTGGTCGTATAGCAATCAGCCCCAGCATTTT.

This chain connects TRBV5-6 to TRBJ2-1; D might be TRBD1 (6 bases). The V end lost 3 bases, the J end lost 5 bases, and 12 bases lay between the germline ends. The length of the CDR3 is 14 residues. Germline CDR1 reads SGHDT; CDR2 reads YYEEEE. This CDR3 reads CASSWAGGHNEQFF. CDR3 nucleotide sequence: TGTGCCAGCAGCTGGGCTGGGGGCCACAATGAGCAGTTCTTC.

This chain uses TRBV30 with TRBJ2-7; D may be TRBD1 (5 bases). CDR3 length: 13 amino acids. CDR1 is GTSNPN, CDR2 SVGIG, per germline (reference sequence). Trimming removed 3 bases at V and 1 base at J, with 10 bases between. CDR3 amino acids: CAWREQASYEQYF. CDR3 sequence (DNA): TGTGCCTGGAGGGAACAGGCTTCCTACGAGCAGTACTTC. Based on the CDR3 plus reference TRBV30 and TRBJ2-7, the full variable domain is SQTIHQWPATLVQPVGSPLSLECTVEGTSNPNLYWYRQAAGRGLQLLFYSVGIGQISSEVPQNLSASRPQDRQFILSSKKLLLSDSGFYLCAWREQASYEQYFGPGTRLTVT.

The CDR3 DNA is TGTGCCAGCAGCTTACAGGCAGTCGGACAGCAAGAGACCCAGTACTTC. Translation: CASSLQAVGQQETQYF. This chain uses TRBV7-9 with TRBJ2-5; D perhaps matches TRBD1 (6 bases). Germline V gene data show CDR1 as SEHNR and CDR2 as FQNEAQ (reference sequence). The CDR3 consists of 16 residues. Trimming removed 2 bases at V and 2 bases at J, with 15 bases between.

CDR3: CASKPAGLEKLFF. In DNA form, the CDR3 reads TGTGCCAGCAAGCCCGCCGGGTTAGAAAAACTGTTTTTT. The genes are TRBV3-1 (or the pseudogene TRBV3-2) and TRBJ1-4; D call uncertain. Germline V lookup: CDR1 LGHDT, CDR2 YNNKEL (reference sequence). V was pared by 7 bases and J by 8 bases, with 14 bases between. The CDR3 sequence is 13 residues long.